This TCR beta chain originates from a study of T cells in Graves' hyperthyroidism and ophthalmopathy. Study-wide findings and caveats: Median prediction lead before ophthalmopathy onset was 6.5 months with the model. Most thyroid clonotypes that were expanded above 0.001 also turned up in blood.

Amplified TCR beta CDR3 regions derived from RNA transcripts. An initial round of RT-PCR targeting the TCR CDR3 relied on the HTBI primer set. TCRdb used MiXCR to reprocess the multiplex PCR reads, holding one entry per CDR3 protein. This repertoire shows 380,000 or so distinct CDR3 sequences, approximately 19% found once; its top ten account for approximately 4%. CDR3 size: 15 residues. Per germline, CDR1 MDHEN and CDR2 SYDVKM. The V end was cut by 2 bases, the J end by 2 bases, with 10 bases between. This clonotype was seen at least ten times. Antigen specificity is unknown. Based on clinical symptoms, serum thyroxine and TRAb, thyroid ultrasound and orbital computed tomography, diagnoses were reached.

This TCR was sampled from a woman between 18 and 29 years old with Graves' hyperthyroidism. The sequenced material came from blood. The chain combines TRBV28 with TRBJ2-4, with D tentatively TRBD1 (6 bases). CDR3 DNA: TGTGCCAGCAGTTTACCGGACAGTCCCAAAAACATTCAGTACTTC. Protein: CASSLPDSPKNIQYF.